This T cell receptor (beta chain) derives from a study of T cells in women clearing cervical HPV infection. Whole-study findings and limits: T-cell numbers per sample were unknown and may explain richness differences. Associations may precede or follow infection; HPV-specific or memory T cells were not isolated.

A note on this clone: The antigen remains unidentified. The CDR3 end is not reached by the read, which stops 3 residues before it; the germline J gene fills it in.

The germline V gene encodes CDR1 KGHSH and CDR2 LQKENI. This CDR3 contains 15 residues. Using immunoSEQ multiplex PCR, the repertoire was profiled, and TCRdb retains in-frame clones only, with some absent. Its table records about 26,000 clones. The V gene is TRBV18, the J gene TRBJ1-2; 12 bases match TRBD1. Sequenced input: blood buffy coat. This receptor was identified in a woman aged 18 to 75 with a cervical HPV16 infection that either progressed to CIN3+ or cleared (not recorded which). The CDR3 DNA, read in part, is TGTGCCAGCTCACGAACCGGGACAGGGGGCTACGAC. Protein: CASSRTGTGGYD. The CDR3 in full is CASSRTGTGGYDYTF. The full variable domain, rest sourced from reference TRBV18 and TRBJ1-2, is NAGVMQNPRHLVRRRGQEARLRCSPMKGHSHVYWYRQLPEEGLKFMVYLQKENIIDESGMPKERFSAEFPKEGPSILRIQQVVRGDSAAYFCASSRTGTGGYDYTFGSGTRLTVV.